This T cell receptor beta chain was identified during a study of blood T cell repertoires in COVID-19. Study as a whole: Researchers got acute and convalescent COVID-19 samples from the United States, Italy and Spain. PBMCs, B-cell-depleted T cells, or T cells were the source of the cDNA or gDNA that made up the material.

This table comes from immunoSEQ multiplex PCR, and its TCRdb copy is limited to in-frame clones, with some not included. In the table there are some 180,000 clones, about 80% of which are singletons. The CDR3 contains 13 residues. V was shortened by 7 bases and J by 2 bases, with 12 bases between the two germline ends. Per germline, CDR1 SNHLY and CDR2 FYNNEI. The cohort comprised adults aged about 18 to 90 years residing in around 25 US areas. Within 2 weeks of study entry, exposed participants had contacted a PCR-confirmed or clinician-diagnosed COVID-19 case. This clone is classed as medium-sized. V usage is TRBV2 and J usage is TRBJ2-7; possible D gene TRBD2, 5 bases. This receptor was taken from a man aged 55 to 69 who had been exposed to COVID-19. Input material: PBMCs or T cells enriched from blood (not recorded which). The CDR3 nucleotides read TGTGCCAGCACGGGGAGTATTGCCTACGAGCAGTACTTC. This sequence encodes CASTGSIAYEQYF.